These T cell receptor beta chains were read from a single sample in a study of control samples from healthy donors and cancer patients. Produced via immunoSEQ multiplex PCR; TCRdb's table is partial and in-frame only. The sample contains around 95,000 clones, 85% of which appear only once. Sequencing was carried out using blood. The receptor source for this set is a man aged 25 to 40 in good health. Both conserved end residues are part of each CDR3. Clone size appears in some rows only: once, few, many, or a class for an expanded clone.

abundance: NA
j_gene: TRBJ2-1
v_gene: TRBV6-5
len: 15
CDR3aa: CASSYRRAGSNEQFF

abundance: NA
j_gene: TRBJ2-1
v_gene: TRBV7-6
len: 16
CDR3aa: CASSGLAGGKDNEQFF

abundance: NA
j_gene: TRBJ1-2
v_gene: TRBV5-1
len: 12
CDR3aa: CASSLDGYGYTF

abundance: NA
j_gene: TRBJ1-3
v_gene: TRBV6-6
len: 15
CDR3aa: CASSFPSTSGNTIYF

abundance: NA
j_gene: TRBJ1-4
v_gene: TRBV5-1
len: 15
CDR3aa: CASSLRAVSSEKLFF

abundance: NA
j_gene: TRBJ2-7
v_gene: TRBV12-3/TRBV12-4
len: 13
CDR3aa: CASRETGSYEQYF

abundance: once
j_gene: TRBJ2-7
v_gene: TRBV24-1
len: 14
CDR3aa: CATSSGGSSYEQYF

abundance: NA
j_gene: TRBJ2-7
v_gene: TRBV20-1
len: 12
CDR3aa: CSASMGDYEQYF

abundance: NA
j_gene: TRBJ2-1
v_gene: TRBV10-1
len: 13
CDR3aa: CASSASGSNEQFF

abundance: NA
j_gene: TRBJ2-7
v_gene: TRBV5-6
len: 14
CDR3aa: CASSPRDRHYEQYF

abundance: NA
j_gene: TRBJ2-5
v_gene: TRBV3-1/TRBV3-2
len: 13
CDR3aa: CASSQASRETQYF

abundance: NA
j_gene: TRBJ1-1
v_gene: TRBV19
len: 14
CDR3aa: CASSHTGIWTEAFF

abundance: NA
j_gene: TRBJ2-7
v_gene: TRBV5-4
len: 13
CDR3aa: CASSGGQGGKQYF

abundance: few
j_gene: TRBJ1-2
v_gene: TRBV3-1/TRBV3-2
len: 14
CDR3aa: CASSRLETNYGYTF

abundance: NA
j_gene: TRBJ1-1
v_gene: TRBV3-1/TRBV3-2
len: 13
CDR3aa: CASSQDLFSEAFF

abundance: NA
j_gene: TRBJ2-7
v_gene: TRBV4-2
len: 16
CDR3aa: CASSQGTGTGFAEQYF

abundance: NA
j_gene: TRBJ1-1
v_gene: TRBV27
len: 14
CDR3aa: CASSSPTKNTEAFF

abundance: NA
j_gene: TRBJ1-3
v_gene: TRBV10-3
len: 15
CDR3aa: CAIRQGRNSGNTIYF

abundance: NA
j_gene: TRBJ2-2
v_gene: TRBV6-1
len: 15
CDR3aa: CASSEAQGWTGELFF

abundance: NA
j_gene: TRBJ2-5
v_gene: TRBV7-8
len: 13
CDR3aa: CASSLPRKGTQYF

abundance: NA
j_gene: TRBJ1-6
v_gene: TRBV5-6
len: 19
CDR3aa: CASSSDIAAGQGSHSPLHF

abundance: NA
j_gene: TRBJ2-3
v_gene: TRBV6-6
len: 16
CDR3aa: CASSYSASGSTDTQYF

abundance: NA
j_gene: TRBJ1-2
v_gene: TRBV5-1
len: 15
CDR3aa: CASSPYREANYGYTF

abundance: NA
j_gene: TRBJ1-1
v_gene: TRBV19
len: 13
CDR3aa: CASSIRGRTEAFF

abundance: NA
j_gene: TRBJ1-4
v_gene: TRBV14
len: 16
CDR3aa: CASSQARVGGGEKLFF

abundance: once
j_gene: TRBJ2-3
v_gene: TRBV7-9
len: 14
CDR3aa: CASSFRGFTDTQYF

abundance: NA
j_gene: TRBJ2-1
v_gene: TRBV15
len: 11
CDR3aa: CATSRGDEQFF

abundance: once
j_gene: TRBJ2-6
v_gene: TRBV2
len: 16
CDR3aa: CASSGTPLSGANVLTF

abundance: once
j_gene: TRBJ2-3
v_gene: TRBV5-1
len: 14
CDR3aa: CASSPWGSTDTQYF

abundance: NA
j_gene: TRBJ1-2
v_gene: TRBV6-5
len: 13
CDR3aa: CASSRDGPHGYTF

abundance: NA
j_gene: TRBJ2-7
v_gene: TRBV20-1
len: 11
CDR3aa: CSALRGHEQYF

abundance: NA
j_gene: TRBJ2-7
v_gene: TRBV6-5
len: 14
CDR3aa: CASSRLVRSYEQYF

abundance: NA
j_gene: TRBJ2-7
v_gene: TRBV11-2
len: 14
CDR3aa: CASSLDRQGYEQYF

abundance: NA
j_gene: TRBJ1-2
v_gene: TRBV7-9
len: 12
CDR3aa: CASSLSGSGYTF

abundance: NA
j_gene: TRBJ2-2
v_gene: TRBV2
len: 15
CDR3aa: CASSGEDSNTGELFF

abundance: NA
j_gene: TRBJ2-7
v_gene: TRBV28
len: 13
CDR3aa: CASSGDSSYEQYF